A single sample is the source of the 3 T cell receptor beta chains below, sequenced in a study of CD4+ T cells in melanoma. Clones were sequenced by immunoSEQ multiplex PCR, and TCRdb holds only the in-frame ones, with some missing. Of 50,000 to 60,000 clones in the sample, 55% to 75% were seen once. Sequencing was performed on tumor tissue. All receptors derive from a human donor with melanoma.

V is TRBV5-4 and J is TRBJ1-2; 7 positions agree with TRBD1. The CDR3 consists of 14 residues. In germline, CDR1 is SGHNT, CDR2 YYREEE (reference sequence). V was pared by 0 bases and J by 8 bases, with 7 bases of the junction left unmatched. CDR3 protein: CASSLVGDSVGYTF. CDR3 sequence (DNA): TGTGCCAGCAGCTTGGTCGGGGACAGTGTAGGCTACACCTTC.

This CDR3 reads CSVALQGAYPKTNEQFF. For the CDR3, the DNA is TGCAGCGTTGCCTTACAGGGGGCTTACCCCAAAACCAATGAGCAGTTCTTC. The rearrangement uses TRBV29-1 and TRBJ2-1; 9 nucleotides align to TRBD1. V gave up 4 bases and J gave up 6 bases; unmatched junction bases: 16. Germline values: CDR1 SQVTM, CDR2 ANQGSEA. This CDR3 is built from 17 residues.

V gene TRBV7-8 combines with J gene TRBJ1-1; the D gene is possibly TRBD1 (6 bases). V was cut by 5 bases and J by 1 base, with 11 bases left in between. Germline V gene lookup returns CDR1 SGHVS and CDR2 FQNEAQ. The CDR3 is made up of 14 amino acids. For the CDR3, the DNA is TGTGCCAGCAGCCCTGGGGGCCCGAACACTGAAGCTTTCTTT. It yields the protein CASSPGGPNTEAFF.